Included here is one T cell receptor (beta chain) sequence, with context. Profiled with immunoSEQ multiplex PCR; TCRdb holds only in-frame clones, not every one. The sample carries a few hundred thousand clones, 70% to 85% recorded once. This entry comes from a study of blood T cell repertoires in COVID-19. Looking at the study overall: Specimens from acute and convalescent COVID-19 originated in the United States, Italy and Spain.

Source material: PBMCs or T cells enriched from blood (not recorded which). The receptor was isolated from a woman aged 60-75 years who had recovered from COVID-19.

CDR3 in DNA: TGTGCCAGCAACGGACTGTACGCGAACACCGGGGAGCTGTTTTTT. Amino acids: CASNGLYANTGELFF. This chain uses TRBV6-5 with TRBJ2-2; weak D call: TRBD2 (5 bases). V lost 7 bases and J 0 bases, leaving 12 bases between the germline ends. The CDR3 extends over 15 amino acids. The germline CDR1 and CDR2 sequences are MNHEY and SVGAGI.